These T cell receptor beta chains were read from a single sample in a study of cytomegalovirus exposure and HLA in healthy donors. Sequenced by immunoSEQ multiplex PCR; TCRdb stores in-frame clones only, minus some. In the table there are 140,000 to 150,000 clones, about 94% of which are singletons. Sequencing was done on a sample of PBMCs. The origin of the receptors is a man younger than 35 in good health and CMV-seropositive. CDR3s include the opening cysteine and the closing phenylalanine or tryptophan.

V gene,CDR3 protein
TRBV4-2,CASSQEPGPYEQYF
TRBV5-1,CASSPGAQETQYF
TRBV11-2,CASRALGGEVEQYF
TRBV29-1,CSVRTSQETQYF
TRBV2,CASSEGLRETQYF
TRBV6-1,CASSEAWGTSGDEQYF
TRBV7-8,CASSLTAGGYEQYF
TRBV14,CASSQASLAGTGELFF
TRBV18,CASSPQQGNYGYTF
TRBV20-1,CSARPDYEQYF
TRBV5-1,CASSRGQSSYNEQFF
TRBV29-1,CSVDTGADTQYF
TRBV28,CASSFASRDGTEAFF
TRBV2,CASNYRDLTDTQYF
TRBV6-5,CASSRDGTLVEQYF
TRBV28,CASSLSGQVYEQYF
TRBV18,CASSTRLAGVGETQYF
TRBV11-1,CASSFRTSGTYNEQFF
TRBV9,CASSVGSTGVYEQYF
TRBV7-3,CASSYLAGSSYEQYF
TRBV9,CASSVAGGPYTDTQYF
TRBV18,CASSHLAGGVHNEQFF
TRBV2,CASSYTSLNQPQHF
TRBV5-1,CASSLSSGINYGYTF
TRBV5-1,CASSFNPAPPTDTQYF
TRBV4-1,CASSQNGLRGRGGGANVLTF
TRBV14,CASSHGQGGYYEQYF
TRBV13,CASSTAAAYNEQFF
TRBV28,CASSPMDRGRGETQYF
TRBV5-1,CASSLGSATLTTYEQYF
TRBV5-4,CASSPADRANNYGYTF
TRBV11-2,CASSSVRWREAFF
TRBV27,CASWDRGYEQYF
TRBV19,CASSIGGTHQETQYF
TRBV4-1,CASSQEYGGEQYF
TRBV27,CASSPPGFSSLYEQYF